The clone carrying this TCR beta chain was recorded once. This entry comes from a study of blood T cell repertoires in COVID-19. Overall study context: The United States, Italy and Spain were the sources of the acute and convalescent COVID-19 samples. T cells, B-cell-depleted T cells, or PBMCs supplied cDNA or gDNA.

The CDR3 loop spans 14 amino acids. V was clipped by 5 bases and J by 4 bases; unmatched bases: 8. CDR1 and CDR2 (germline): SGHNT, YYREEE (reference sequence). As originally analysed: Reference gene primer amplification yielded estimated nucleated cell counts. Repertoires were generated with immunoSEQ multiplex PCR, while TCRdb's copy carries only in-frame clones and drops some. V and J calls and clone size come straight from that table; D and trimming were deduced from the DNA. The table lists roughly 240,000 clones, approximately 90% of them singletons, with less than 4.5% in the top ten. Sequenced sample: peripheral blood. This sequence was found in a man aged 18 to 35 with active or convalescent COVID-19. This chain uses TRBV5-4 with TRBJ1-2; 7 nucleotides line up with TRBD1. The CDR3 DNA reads TGTGCCAGCAGGGACGGGACAGAGATCTATGGCTACACCTTC. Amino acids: CASRDGTEIYGYTF.